This T cell receptor beta chain was recovered during a study of molecular identifiers for immune sequencing clone quantification. Each library that profiled naive CD8 cells came from roughly 20,000 to 1,000,000 sorted cells with 10%, 30% or 50% RNA. A CD8+CD4-CCR7+CD45RA+ gate was used to sort naive CD8 T cells. The CDR3 has 15 amino acids. Germline V gene lookup returns CDR1 SGHDT and CDR2 YYEEEE. The V gene end was trimmed by 7 bases and the J gene end by 4 bases; junction bases not matched to a gene: 9. Study findings and constraints: Investigators reportedly could detect spiked Jurkat TCR RNA from one cell among approximately 970,000 naive cells.

Listed TCR primers and previously described methods were used for bulk TCR libraries. TCRdb ran MiXCR on the PCR reads and lists one entry per CDR3 protein. This table holds more than 250,000 distinct CDR3 sequences, about 22% found once. This clonotype was seen at least ten times. The antigen is not known. Sequenced: naive CD8+ T cells from blood, with Jurkat cell RNA spiked in. Subset indicated: FACS-sorted CD8+CD4-CCR7+CD45RA+ naive T cells. The chain employs TRBV5-6 and TRBJ1-2; 11 nucleotides match TRBD1. This clonotype was sampled from a human donor in good health. Some libraries in this study had Jurkat cell RNA spiked in. The CDR3 protein is CASLGTGGKSYGYTF. In DNA form, the CDR3 reads TGTGCCAGCTTGGGGACAGGGGGGAAATCCTATGGCTACACCTTC.